The next 10 T cell receptor beta chains were all read from a single sample in a study of cytomegalovirus exposure and HLA in healthy donors (dated by TCRdb to 2017 to 2019). The library was produced with the immunoSEQ multiplex PCR assay. TCRdb obtained this table from immuneACCESS and retained in-frame rearrangements with V and J assigned. These tables miss some clones; where compared with another copy, unresolved V genes account for less than half of the shortfall, and the remainder is unexplained. A total of approximately 140,000 clones appear in this sample, roughly 88% of them only once. Around 8% of the sample is taken by the ten largest. The sequenced material came from PBMCs. These receptors originate from a woman under 30 in good health and CMV-seropositive.

This chain links TRBV28 with TRBJ1-2; 8 bases line up with TRBD1. The CDR3 spans 17 residues. The V and J ends lost 1 base and 0 bases, in that order; junction bases with no gene match: 7. The germline V gene has CDR1 MDHEN and CDR2 SYDVKM. The DNA of the CDR3 is TGTGCCAGCAGTTTATTTCCCGGGACAGGTACTAACTATGGCTACACCTTC. It yields the protein CASSLFPGTGTNYGYTF.

The rearrangement uses TRBV6-5 and TRBJ2-2, with a weak D call TRBD1 (6 bases). The germline gives CDR1 MNHEY, CDR2 SVGAGI. The CDR3 loop spans 15 amino acids. The V end was cut by 6 bases, the J end by 5 bases, with 16 bases between. CDR3: CASRPEGVGTGELFF. CDR3 in DNA: TGTGCCAGCAGACCCGAGGGGGTTGGAACCGGGGAGCTGTTTTTT.

The chain has TRBV6-6 and TRBJ2-7, with 7 bases aligning to TRBD2. The germline gives CDR1 MNHNY, CDR2 SVGAGI (reference sequence). CDR3 size: 14 residues. Trimming at V came to 5 bases and at J to 2 bases, leaving 6 bases not matched to a gene. CDR3 nucleotides: TGTGCCAGCAGTGGAACTAGCGTCCCCTACGAGCAGTACTTC. This sequence encodes CASSGTSVPYEQYF.

J is TRBJ1-6 and V is TRBV30; the D is unclear. In germline, CDR1 is GTSNPN, CDR2 SVGIG (reference sequence). CDR3 size: 16 residues. The V end was cut by 0 bases, the J end by 0 bases, with 9 bases between. This chain's CDR3 is CAWSVGRSSYNSPLHF. The CDR3 DNA follows: TGTGCCTGGAGTGTCGGTAGGAGCTCCTATAATTCACCCCTCCACTTT.

In DNA, the CDR3 is TGTGCCAGTAGTCCCCTGACAGTCCTAGACTATGGCTACACCTTC. Encoded protein: CASSPLTVLDYGYTF. This chain joins TRBV19 and TRBJ1-2, with D tentatively TRBD1 (5 bases). Germline V gene sequence: CDR1 LNHDA, CDR2 SQIVND (reference sequence). The V end lost 5 bases, the J end lost 3 bases, and 16 bases lay between the germline ends. The CDR3 runs 15 residues.

A single count supports this clone. The chain carries TRBV19 and TRBJ2-2; 8 nucleotides agree with TRBD1. In germline, CDR1 is LNHDA, CDR2 SQIVND (reference sequence). The V gene end was trimmed by 3 bases and the J gene end by 1 base; junction bases not matched to a gene: 1. This CDR3 is built from 15 residues. CDR3 amino acids: CASSITGGNTGELFF. CDR3 coding DNA: TGTGCCAGTAGTATTACAGGGGGGAACACCGGGGAGCTGTTTTTT. Full variable domain (missing parts from reference TRBV19 and TRBJ2-2): DGGITQSPKYLFRKEGQNVTLSCEQNLNHDAMYWYRQDPGQGLRLIYYSQIVNDFQKGDIAEGYSVSREKKESFPLTVTSAQKNPTAFYLCASSITGGNTGELFFGEGSRLTVL.

This clone has just a few counts. The chain has TRBV2 and TRBJ2-5; D gene ambiguous. Trimming took off 6 bases at V and 5 bases at J, with 13 bases between the two ends. CDR1 is SNHLY and CDR2 is FYNNEI in the germline V gene. This CDR3 is 13 amino acids long. The CDR3: CASRVEAWETQYF. Written as DNA, the CDR3 is TGTGCCAGCAGGGTGGAAGCGTGGGAGACCCAGTACTTC.

The chain has TRBV9 and TRBJ1-3; tentative D call: TRBD1 (5 bases). Trimming removed 0 bases at V and 0 bases at J, with 10 bases between. The CDR3 is 16 residues long. Germline V gives CDR1 SGDLS, CDR2 YYNGEE. In DNA form, the CDR3 reads TGTGCCAGCAGCGTAGGGAACAGGTTCTCTGGAAACACCATATATTTT. It specifies CASSVGNRFSGNTIYF.

Remarks on this clone: The same CDR3 also results from other DNA sequences found in this sample. Here the CDR3 reads CASSLALAGTDTQYF. CDR3 DNA sequence: TGCGCCAGCAGCTTAGCACTAGCGGGCACAGATACGCAGTATTTT. The gene calls are TRBV5-1 and TRBJ2-3, with 8 bases aligning to TRBD2. The J segment lost 1 base and the V segment lost 2 bases, leaving 3 bases of the junction unmatched. This CDR3 has 15 residues. From germline, CDR1 is SGHRS and CDR2 YFSETQ.

V and J are TRBV2 and TRBJ1-6, with D maybe TRBD1 (6 bases). Per germline, CDR1 SNHLY and CDR2 FYNNEI. Trimming left V 8 bases short and J 1 base short, with 6 bases between. The CDR3 length is 13 residues. The CDR3 reads CASDRSYNSPLHF. CDR3 sequence (DNA): TGTGCCAGCGACAGGTCCTATAATTCACCCCTCCACTTT.